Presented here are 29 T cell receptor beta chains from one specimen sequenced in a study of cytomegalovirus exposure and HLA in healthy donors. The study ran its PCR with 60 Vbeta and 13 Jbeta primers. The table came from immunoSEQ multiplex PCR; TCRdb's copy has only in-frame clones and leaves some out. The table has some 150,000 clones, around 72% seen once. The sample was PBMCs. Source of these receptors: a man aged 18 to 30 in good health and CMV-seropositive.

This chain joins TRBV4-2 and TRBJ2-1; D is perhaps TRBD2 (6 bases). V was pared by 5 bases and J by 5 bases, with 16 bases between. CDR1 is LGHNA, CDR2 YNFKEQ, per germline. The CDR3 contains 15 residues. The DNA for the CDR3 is TGTGCCAGCAGCAAATCAGTGGGAGGTCACAATGAGCAGTTCTTC. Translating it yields CASSKSVGGHNEQFF.

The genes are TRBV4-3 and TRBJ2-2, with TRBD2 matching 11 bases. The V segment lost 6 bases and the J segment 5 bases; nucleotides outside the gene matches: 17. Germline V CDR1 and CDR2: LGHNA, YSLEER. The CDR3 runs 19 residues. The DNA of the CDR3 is TGCGCCAGCAGTCAAACCCCAGTAGCGGGAGGGCCATTTACCGGGGAGCTGTTTTTT. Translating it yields CASSQTPVAGGPFTGELFF.

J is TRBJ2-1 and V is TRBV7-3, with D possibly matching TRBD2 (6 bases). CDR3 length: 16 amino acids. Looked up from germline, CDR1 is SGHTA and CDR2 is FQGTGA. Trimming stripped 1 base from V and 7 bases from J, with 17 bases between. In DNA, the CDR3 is TGTGCCAGCAGCTTAATAGGACTATCCCCAACTAATGAGCAGTTCTTC. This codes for CASSLIGLSPTNEQFF.

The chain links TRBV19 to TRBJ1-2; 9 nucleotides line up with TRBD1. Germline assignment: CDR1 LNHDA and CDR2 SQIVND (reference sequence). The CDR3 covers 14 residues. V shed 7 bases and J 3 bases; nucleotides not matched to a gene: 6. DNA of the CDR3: TGTGCCAGTACCTCACAGGGGGCCTACTATGGCTACACCTTC. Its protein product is CASTSQGAYYGYTF.

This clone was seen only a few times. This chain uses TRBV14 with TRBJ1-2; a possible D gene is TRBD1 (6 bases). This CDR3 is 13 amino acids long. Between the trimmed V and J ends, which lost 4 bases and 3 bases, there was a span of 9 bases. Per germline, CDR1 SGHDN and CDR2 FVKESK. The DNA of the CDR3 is TGTGCCAGCAGCCCGGACAGATACTATGGCTACACCTTC. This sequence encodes CASSPDRYYGYTF.

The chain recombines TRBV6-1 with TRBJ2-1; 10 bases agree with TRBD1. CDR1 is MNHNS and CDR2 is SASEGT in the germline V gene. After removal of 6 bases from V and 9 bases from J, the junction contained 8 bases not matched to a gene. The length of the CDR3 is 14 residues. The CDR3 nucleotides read TGTGCCAGCAGCGCCGGGACAGGGGAAGGTGAGCAGTTCTTC. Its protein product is CASSAGTGEGEQFF.

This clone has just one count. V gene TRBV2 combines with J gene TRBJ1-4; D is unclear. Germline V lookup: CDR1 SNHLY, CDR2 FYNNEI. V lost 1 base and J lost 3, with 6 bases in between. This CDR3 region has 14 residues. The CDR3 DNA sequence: TGTGCCAGCAGTGAAGAACAGCCTAATGAAAAACTGTTTTTT. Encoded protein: CASSEEQPNEKLFF.

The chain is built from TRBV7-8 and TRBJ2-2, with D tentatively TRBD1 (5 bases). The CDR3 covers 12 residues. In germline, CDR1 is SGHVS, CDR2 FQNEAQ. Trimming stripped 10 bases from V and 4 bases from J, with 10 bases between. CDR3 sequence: CANQGGTGELFF. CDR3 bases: TGTGCCAACCAGGGTGGCACCGGGGAGCTGTTTTTT.

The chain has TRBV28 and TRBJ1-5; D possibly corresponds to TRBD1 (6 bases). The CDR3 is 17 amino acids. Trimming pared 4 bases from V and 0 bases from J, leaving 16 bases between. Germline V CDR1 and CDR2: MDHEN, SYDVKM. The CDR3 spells CASSWERGRLSNQPQHF. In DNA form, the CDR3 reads TGTGCCAGCAGTTGGGAAAGGGGGAGACTTAGCAATCAGCCCCAGCATTTT.

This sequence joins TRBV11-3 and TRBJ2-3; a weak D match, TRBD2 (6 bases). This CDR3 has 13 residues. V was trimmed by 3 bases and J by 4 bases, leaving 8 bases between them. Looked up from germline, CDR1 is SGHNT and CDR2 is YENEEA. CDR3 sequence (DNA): TGTGCCAGCAGCTTTGGGGGGTCAGATACGCAGTATTTT. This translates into CASSFGGSDTQYF.

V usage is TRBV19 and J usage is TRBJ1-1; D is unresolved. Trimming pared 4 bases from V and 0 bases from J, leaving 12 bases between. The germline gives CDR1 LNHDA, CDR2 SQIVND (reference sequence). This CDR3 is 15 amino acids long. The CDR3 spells CASSTRGQLNTEAFF. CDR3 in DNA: TGTGCCAGTAGTACCCGTGGCCAACTGAACACTGAAGCTTTCTTT.

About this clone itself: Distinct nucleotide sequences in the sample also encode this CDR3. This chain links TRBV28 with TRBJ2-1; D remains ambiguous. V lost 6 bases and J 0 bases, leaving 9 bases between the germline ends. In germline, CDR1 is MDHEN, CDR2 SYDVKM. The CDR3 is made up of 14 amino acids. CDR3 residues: CASSLDSSYNEQFF. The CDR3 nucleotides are TGTGCCAGCAGCCTAGATTCCTCCTACAATGAGCAGTTCTTC.

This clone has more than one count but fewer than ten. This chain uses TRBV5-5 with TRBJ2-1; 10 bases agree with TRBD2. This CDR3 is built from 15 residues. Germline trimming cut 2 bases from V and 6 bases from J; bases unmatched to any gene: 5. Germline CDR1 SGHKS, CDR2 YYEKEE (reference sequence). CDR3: CASSFYSGGINEQFF. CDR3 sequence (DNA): TGTGCCAGCAGCTTCTATAGCGGGGGGATCAATGAGCAGTTCTTC.

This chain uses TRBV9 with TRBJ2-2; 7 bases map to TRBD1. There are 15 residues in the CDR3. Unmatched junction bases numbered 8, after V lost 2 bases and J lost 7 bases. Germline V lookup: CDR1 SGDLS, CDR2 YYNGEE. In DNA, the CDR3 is TGTGCCAGCAGCGTCCACAGGGGAATGGACGGGGAGCTGTTTTTT. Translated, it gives CASSVHRGMDGELFF.

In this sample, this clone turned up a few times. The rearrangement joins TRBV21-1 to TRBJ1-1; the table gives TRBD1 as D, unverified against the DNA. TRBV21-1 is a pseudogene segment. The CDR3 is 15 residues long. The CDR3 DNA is TGTGCCAGCAGCTTCGGCAGGGATGGGGACACTGAAGCTTTCTTT. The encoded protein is CASSFGRDGDTEAFF.

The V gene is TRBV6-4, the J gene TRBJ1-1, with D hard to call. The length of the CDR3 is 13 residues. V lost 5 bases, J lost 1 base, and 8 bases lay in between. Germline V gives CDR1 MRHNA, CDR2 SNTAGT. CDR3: CASSLEGNTEAFF. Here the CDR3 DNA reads TGTGCCAGCAGTCTAGAGGGGAACACTGAAGCTTTCTTT.

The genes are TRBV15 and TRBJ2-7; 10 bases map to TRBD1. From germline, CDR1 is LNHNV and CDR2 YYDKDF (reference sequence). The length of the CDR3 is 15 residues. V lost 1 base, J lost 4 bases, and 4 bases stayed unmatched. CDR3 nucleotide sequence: TGTGCCACCAGCAGAGGGGGACAGGGGACATACGAGCAGTACTTC. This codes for CATSRGGQGTYEQYF.

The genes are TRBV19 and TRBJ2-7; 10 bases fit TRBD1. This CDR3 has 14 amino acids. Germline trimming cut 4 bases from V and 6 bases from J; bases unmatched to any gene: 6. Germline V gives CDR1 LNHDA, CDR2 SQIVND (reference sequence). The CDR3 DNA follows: TGTGCCAGTAGTAAACCGACAGGGGGCTCCGAGCAGTACTTC. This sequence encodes CASSKPTGGSEQYF.

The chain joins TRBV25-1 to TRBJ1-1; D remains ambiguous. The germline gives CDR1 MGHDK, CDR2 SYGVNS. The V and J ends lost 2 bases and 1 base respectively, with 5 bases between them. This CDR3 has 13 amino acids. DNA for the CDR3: TGTGCCAGCAGTGAAGGCTGGAACACTGAAGCTTTCTTT. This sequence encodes CASSEGWNTEAFF. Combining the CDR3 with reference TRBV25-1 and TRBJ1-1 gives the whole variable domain EADIYQTPRYLVIGTGKKITLECSQTMGHDKMYWYQQDPGMELHLIHYSYGVNSTEKGDLSSESTVSRIRTEHFPLTLESARPSHTSQYLCASSEGWNTEAFFGQGTRLTVV.

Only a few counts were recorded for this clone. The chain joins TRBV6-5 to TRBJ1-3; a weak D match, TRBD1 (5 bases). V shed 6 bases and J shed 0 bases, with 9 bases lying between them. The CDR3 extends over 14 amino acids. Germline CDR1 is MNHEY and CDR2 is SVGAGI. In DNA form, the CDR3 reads TGTGCCAGCAGGCCTCAGGGCTCTGGAAACACCATATATTTT. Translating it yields CASRPQGSGNTIYF.

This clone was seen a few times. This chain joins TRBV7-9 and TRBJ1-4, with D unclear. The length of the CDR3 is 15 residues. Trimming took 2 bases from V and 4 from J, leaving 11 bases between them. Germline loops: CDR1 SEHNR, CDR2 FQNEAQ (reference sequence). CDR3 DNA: TGTGCCAGCAGCTTACCAGGCTCGGTTAATGAAAAACTGTTTTTT. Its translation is CASSLPGSVNEKLFF.

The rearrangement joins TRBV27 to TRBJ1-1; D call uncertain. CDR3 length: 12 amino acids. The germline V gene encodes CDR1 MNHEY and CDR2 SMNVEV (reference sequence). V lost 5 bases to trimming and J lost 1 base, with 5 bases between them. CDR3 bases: TGTGCCAGCAGTGAGGGGAACACTGAAGCTTTCTTT. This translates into CASSEGNTEAFF.

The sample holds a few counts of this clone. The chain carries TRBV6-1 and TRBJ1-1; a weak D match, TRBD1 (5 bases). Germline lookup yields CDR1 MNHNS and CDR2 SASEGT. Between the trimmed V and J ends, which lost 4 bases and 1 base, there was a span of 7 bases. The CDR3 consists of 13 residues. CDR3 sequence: CASSVTGNTEAFF. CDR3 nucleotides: TGTGCCAGCAGTGTAACAGGGAACACTGAAGCTTTCTTT.

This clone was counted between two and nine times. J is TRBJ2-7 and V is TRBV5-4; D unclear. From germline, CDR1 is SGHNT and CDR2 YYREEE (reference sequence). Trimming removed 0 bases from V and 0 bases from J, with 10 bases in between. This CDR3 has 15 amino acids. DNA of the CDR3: TGTGCCAGCAGCTTGGCCTACAGATCCTCCTACGAGCAGTACTTC. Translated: CASSLAYRSSYEQYF.

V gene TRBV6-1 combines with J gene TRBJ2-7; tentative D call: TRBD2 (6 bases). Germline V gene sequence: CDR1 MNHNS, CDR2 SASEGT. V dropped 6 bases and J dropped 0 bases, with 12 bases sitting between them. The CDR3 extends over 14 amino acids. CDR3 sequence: CASSPWTISYEQYF. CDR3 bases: TGTGCCAGCAGCCCTTGGACTATCTCCTACGAGCAGTACTTC.

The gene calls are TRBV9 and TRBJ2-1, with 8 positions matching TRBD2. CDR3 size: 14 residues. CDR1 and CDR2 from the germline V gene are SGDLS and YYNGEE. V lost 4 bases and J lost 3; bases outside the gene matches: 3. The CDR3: CASSTSGHYNEQFF. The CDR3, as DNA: TGTGCCAGCAGCACTAGCGGACACTACAATGAGCAGTTCTTC.

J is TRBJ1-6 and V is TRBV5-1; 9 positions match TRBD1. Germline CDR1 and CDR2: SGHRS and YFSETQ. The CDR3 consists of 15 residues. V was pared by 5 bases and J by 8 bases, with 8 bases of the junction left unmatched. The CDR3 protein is CASRLTTGGDSPLHF. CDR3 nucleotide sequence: TGCGCCAGCAGGCTGACGACAGGGGGGGATTCACCCCTCCACTTT.

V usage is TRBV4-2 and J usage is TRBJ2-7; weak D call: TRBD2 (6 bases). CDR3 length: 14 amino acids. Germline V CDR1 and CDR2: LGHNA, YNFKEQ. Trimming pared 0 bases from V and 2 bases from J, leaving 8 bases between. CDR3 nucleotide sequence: TGTGCCAGCAGCCAAGAGCGGGGAACCTACGAGCAGTACTTC. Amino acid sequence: CASSQERGTYEQYF.

In DNA, the CDR3 is TGTGCCAGCAGTTACGAGGGAAATAATTCACCCCTCCACTTT. The encoded protein is CASSYEGNNSPLHF. This chain uses TRBV6-5 with TRBJ1-6; D is unresolved. This CDR3 spans 14 amino acids. Germline CDR1 reads MNHEY; CDR2 reads SVGAGI. V was cut by 2 bases and J by 5 bases, with 7 bases left in between.